This TCR beta chain was observed in a study of cytomegalovirus exposure and HLA in healthy donors. General study results and limits: Later work found that TCR association rates differed between HLA loci; DRB1 had the most and HLA-C the fewest. Sequencing had likely introduced a cluster of highly shared sequence variants as an artifact. It was taken for granted in presence/absence analyses that sequencing depth across donors was roughly uniform. In vitro experiments confirmed that a few CMV-associated chains were specific for CMV antigens.

As regards this clone: Its antigen is unidentified.

The junction had 12 bases not matched to a gene; V was cut back by 4 bases and J by 4 bases. Germline-derived CDR1 and CDR2 are SGHVS and FQNEAQ. The CDR3 covers 17 residues. Primers for the PCR totalled 60 Vbeta and 13 Jbeta. The repertoire was sequenced with immunoSEQ multiplex PCR; TCRdb's copy has only in-frame clones and lacks some. Among about 200,000 clones, around 80% were seen once, and the ten largest hold 2.5% to 3%. Sequenced material: PBMCs. The source is a man younger than 40 in good health and CMV-seronegative. V and J are TRBV7-8 and TRBJ2-3; the match to TRBD2 covers 9 bases. The chain's CDR3 is CASSSTPGTSSSDTQYF. CDR3 nucleotides: TGTGCCAGCAGCTCAACACCCGGGACTAGCAGTTCAGATACGCAGTATTTT.